This record concerns one T cell receptor (beta chain) sequence. By UMI-labeled 5' RACE, the TCR beta libraries were made. TCRdb reanalyzed the 5' RACE reads and collapses them to one entry per CDR3 protein, without DNA. This sample carries about 6,700 distinct CDR3 sequences, with roughly a fifth going to the ten biggest clones. This record belongs to a study of human CD8 memory T cell subsets. The CDR3 runs to 14 residues. Germline V gene data show CDR1 as SGHRS and CDR2 as YFSETQ. Exhausted-like traits marked the TPEX cells, which were CCR7+ PD-1+ TIGIT+ early memory CD8+ T cells. The sequenced sample was CD8+ T cells from PBMCs. This receptor was obtained from a human donor in good health. The rearrangement links TRBV5-1 to TRBJ2-7; as DNA is missing, the TRBD2 call by TCRdb cannot be tested. CDR3 loop: CASSWTSGDYEQYF. The full variable domain, its missing parts supplied by reference TRBV5-1 and TRBJ2-7, is KAGVTQTPRYLIKTRGQQVTLSCSPISGHRSVSWYQQTPGQGLQFLFEYFSETQRNKGNFPGRFSGRQFSNSRSEMNVSTLELGDSALYLCASSWTSGDYEQYFGPGTRLTVT.